This TCR beta chain was recorded in a study of cytomegalovirus exposure and HLA in healthy donors. The CDR3 is made up of 17 amino acids. CDR1 and CDR2 (germline): SGHKS, YYEKEE (reference sequence). Trimming left V 2 bases short and J 2 bases short, with 20 bases between. With 60 Vbeta and 13 Jbeta primers, the PCR was carried out. Sequenced by immunoSEQ multiplex PCR; TCRdb stores in-frame clones only, minus some. Among under 200,000 clones listed, 73% were seen once. The clonotype comes from a woman aged 30 to 39 in good health and CMV-seronegative. The sequenced material came from PBMCs. The chain joins TRBV5-5 to TRBJ2-7, with D possibly matching TRBD2 (6 bases). The CDR3, as DNA: TGTGCCAGCAGCTTAAGCCTGACGGGGAGGTTGGCCTACGAGCAGTACTTC. As protein: CASSLSLTGRLAYEQYF.